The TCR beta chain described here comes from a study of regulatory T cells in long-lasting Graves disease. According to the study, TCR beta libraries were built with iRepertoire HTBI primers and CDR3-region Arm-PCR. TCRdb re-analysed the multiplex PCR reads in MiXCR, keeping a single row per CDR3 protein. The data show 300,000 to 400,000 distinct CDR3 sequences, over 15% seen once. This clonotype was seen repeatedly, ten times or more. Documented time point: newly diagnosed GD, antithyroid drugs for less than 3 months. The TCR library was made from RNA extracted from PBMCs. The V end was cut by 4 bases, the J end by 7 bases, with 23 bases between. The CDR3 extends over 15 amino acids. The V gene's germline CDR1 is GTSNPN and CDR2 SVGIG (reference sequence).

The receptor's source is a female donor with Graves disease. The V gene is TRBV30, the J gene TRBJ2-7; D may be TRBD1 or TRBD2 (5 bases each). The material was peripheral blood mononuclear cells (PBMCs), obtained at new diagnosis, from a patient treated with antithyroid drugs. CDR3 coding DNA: TGTGCCTGGACTCCTCCGGGACCTACTCGAGGGGAGCAGTACTTC. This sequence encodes CAWTPPGPTRGEQYF.